The 15 T cell receptor beta chains in this list originate from one sample, sequenced in a study of blood T cell repertoires in COVID-19. Measured with immunoSEQ multiplex PCR; TCRdb has only the in-frame clones, and not every one. The sample has approximately 400,000 clones; 70% to 85% are singletons. Sequencing used peripheral blood. These receptors were collected from a human donor with acute or convalescent COVID-19. The donor label of this sample is uncertain.

The J gene is TRBJ1-1, the V gene TRBV6-5; D is uncertain. The V end was cut by 4 bases, the J end by 1 base, with 7 bases between. Germline V gene lookup returns CDR1 MNHEY and CDR2 SVGAGI. CDR3 length: 13 amino acids. The CDR3 coding sequence is TGTGCCAGCAGTTTTCGGGAGAACACTGAAGCTTTCTTT. Its protein is CASSFRENTEAFF.

The chain uses TRBV3-1 (or the pseudogene TRBV3-2) and TRBJ2-1; 7 nucleotides agree with TRBD2. The germline V gene has CDR1 LGHDT and CDR2 YNNKEL (reference sequence). V shed 1 base and J 7 bases; nucleotides not matched to a gene: 10. The CDR3 totals 16 residues. The CDR3 reads CASSQGGRERGNEQFF. The CDR3 DNA reads as TGTGCCAGCAGCCAAGGGGGTCGCGAGCGGGGTAATGAGCAGTTCTTC.

This sequence joins TRBV10-3 and TRBJ1-3; 7 nucleotides line up with TRBD1. The germline V gene has CDR1 ENHRY and CDR2 SYGVKD. The CDR3 totals 13 residues. Trimming removed 10 bases from V and 2 bases from J; junction bases left unmatched: 5. CDR3 DNA sequence: TGTGCCACCGCAGGGGGTACTGGAAACACCATATATTTT. Amino acid sequence: CATAGGTGNTIYF.

The chain recombines TRBV30 with TRBJ2-2; 7 bases agree with TRBD2. Germline CDR1 GTSNPN, CDR2 SVGIG (reference sequence). This CDR3 has 14 residues. V was pared by 3 bases and J by 1 base, with 2 bases of the junction left unmatched. The CDR3 reads CAWRLAGNTGELFF. CDR3 DNA sequence: TGTGCCTGGAGATTAGCGGGGAACACCGGGGAGCTGTTTTTT.

This clone was picked up one time. The chain links TRBV27 to TRBJ2-7, with a tentative D call TRBD2 (6 bases). The ends were cut back, 0 bases at V and 4 bases at J, with 7 bases in the middle. There are 13 residues in the CDR3. CDR1 is MNHEY, CDR2 SMNVEV, per germline (reference sequence). CDR3: CASSLSRDYEQYF. The CDR3 DNA is TGTGCCAGCAGTTTATCGCGGGATTACGAGCAGTACTTC.

The chain is built from TRBV7-6 and TRBJ2-7, with a tentative D call TRBD1 (5 bases). The CDR3 runs to 15 residues. The V and J ends lost 1 base and 1 base respectively, with 11 bases between them. CDR1 and CDR2 (germline): SGHVS, FNYEAQ. CDR3 bases: TGTGCCAGCAGCTTAGGAGCCACAGGATCCTACGAGCAGTACTTC. Translated, it gives CASSLGATGSYEQYF.

The table lists this clone with a count of one. V and J are TRBV11-2 and TRBJ1-1, with a possible D match to TRBD1 (6 bases). The CDR3 is 15 residues long. CDR1 SGHAT and CDR2 FQNNGV come from the germline V gene. The germline V and J ends were trimmed by 3 bases and 0 bases, with 11 bases remaining between them. The CDR3 nucleotides are TGTGCCAGCAGCTTGGTCGGACAGTTGAACACTGAAGCTTTCTTT. This codes for CASSLVGQLNTEAFF.

In DNA, the CDR3 is TGCGCCAGCAGCCCCGGGACTATCTATGGCTACACCTTC. It codes for CASSPGTIYGYTF. V usage is TRBV5-1 and J usage is TRBJ1-2; TRBD1 is a possible D gene (5 bases). Trimming shortened V by 4 bases and J by 4 bases, and 11 bases separated the two germline ends. This CDR3 comprises 13 residues. CDR1 SGHRS and CDR2 YFSETQ come from the germline V gene.

The chain recombines TRBV19 with TRBJ1-6; 9 bases align to TRBD1. Trimming at V came to 4 bases and at J to 9 bases, leaving 7 bases not matched to a gene. The length of the CDR3 is 15 residues. Germline V gene lookup returns CDR1 LNHDA and CDR2 SQIVND (reference sequence). CDR3 residues: CASSTAGQGASPLHF. The CDR3 nucleotides read TGTGCCAGTAGTACCGCGGGACAGGGAGCTTCACCCCTCCACTTT.

V is TRBV18 and J is TRBJ1-2, with 9 bases lining up with TRBD1. Germline V gene sequence: CDR1 KGHSH, CDR2 LQKENI. The CDR3 extends over 17 amino acids. Trimming cost V 3 bases and J 1 base; bases outside gene matches: 9. CDR3: CASSPYGTGLFNYGYTF. The DNA of the CDR3 is TGTGCCAGCTCACCTTACGGGACAGGGCTTTTTAACTATGGCTACACCTTC.

The chain employs TRBV25-1 and TRBJ1-3; no firm D call. The V end was cut by 3 bases, the J end by 0 bases, with 15 bases between. Per the germline V gene, CDR1 is MGHDK and CDR2 is SYGVNS. CDR3 length: 17 amino acids. As DNA, the CDR3 is TGTGCCAGCAGTGATCTTGGACTGGGAGCCTCTGGAAACACCATATATTTT. As protein: CASSDLGLGASGNTIYF.

The chain has TRBV5-5 and TRBJ2-2, with 7 nucleotides matching TRBD2. Germline CDR1 and CDR2: SGHKS and YYEKEE (reference sequence). CDR3 length: 14 amino acids. Unmatched junction bases numbered 3, after V lost 3 bases and J lost 4 bases. This chain's CDR3 is CASSSRLATGELFF. The CDR3, as DNA: TGTGCCAGCAGCTCCCGACTAGCCACCGGGGAGCTGTTTTTT. The variable domain in full, with the rest retrieved from reference TRBV5-5 and TRBJ2-2, is DAGVTQSPTHLIKTRGQQVTLRCSPISGHKSVSWYQQVLGQGPQFIFQYYEKEERGRGNFPDRFSARQFPNYSSELNVNALLLGDSALYLCASSSRLATGELFFGEGSRLTVL.

The J gene is TRBJ1-2, the V gene TRBV30; D unresolved. The V gene lost 0 bases and the J gene lost 4 bases, with 6 bases spanning the gap. The CDR3 contains 12 residues. Germline CDR1 and CDR2: GTSNPN and SVGIG (reference sequence). The CDR3: CAWSVAAYGYTF. Written as DNA, the CDR3 is TGTGCCTGGAGTGTAGCGGCCTATGGCTACACCTTC.

The V gene is TRBV11-1, the J gene TRBJ2-1, with D perhaps TRBD2 (5 bases). Deletions cut 1 base from V and 10 bases from J, with 11 bases between. Germline V gene lookup returns CDR1 SGHAT and CDR2 FQDESV (reference sequence). CDR3 length: 13 amino acids. The CDR3 DNA is TGTGCCAGCAGCTTAGGATTTACGGGAGAGCAGTTCTTC. Translation gives CASSLGFTGEQFF. Full variable domain (remainder filled in from reference TRBV11-1 and TRBJ2-1): EAEVAQSPRYKITEKSQAVAFWCDPISGHATLYWYRQILGQGPELLVQFQDESVVDDSQLPKDRFSAERLKGVDSTLKIQPAELGDSAMYLCASSLGFTGEQFFGPGTRLTVL.

The chain carries TRBV15 and TRBJ1-1, with D uncertain. V was clipped by 3 bases and J by 2 bases, with 7 bases between them. Germline loops: CDR1 LNHNV, CDR2 YYDKDF (reference sequence). The CDR3 is 13 amino acids. CDR3 DNA sequence: TGTGCCACCAGCAGGAACAGCAACACTGAAGCTTTCTTT. Amino acids: CATSRNSNTEAFF.